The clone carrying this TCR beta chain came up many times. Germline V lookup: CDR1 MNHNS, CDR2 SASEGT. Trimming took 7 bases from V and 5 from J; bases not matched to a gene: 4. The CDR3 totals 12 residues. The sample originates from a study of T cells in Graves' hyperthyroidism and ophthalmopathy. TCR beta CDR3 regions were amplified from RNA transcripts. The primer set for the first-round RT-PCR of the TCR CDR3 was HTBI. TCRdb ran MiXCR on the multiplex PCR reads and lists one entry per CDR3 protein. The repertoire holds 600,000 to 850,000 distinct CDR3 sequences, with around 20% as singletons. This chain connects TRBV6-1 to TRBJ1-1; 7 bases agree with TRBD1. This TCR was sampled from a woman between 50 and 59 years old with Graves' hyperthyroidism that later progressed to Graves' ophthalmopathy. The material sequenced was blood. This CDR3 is CASTAGGTEAFF. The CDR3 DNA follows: TGTGCCAGCACGGCAGGGGGGACTGAAGCTTTCTTT.